The 25 T cell receptor beta chains listed next were all sequenced from one sample in a study of Ad26.COV2.S vaccination and SARS-CoV-2 variants. Stated treatment: around 19 received Ad26.COV2.S at low or high dose, single or two shots; about 5 received placebo; per-sample allocation not given. Vaccine and placebo recipients were sampled on day 63 after the first injection. Profiled with immunoSEQ multiplex PCR; TCRdb holds only in-frame clones, not every one. Altogether about 480,000 clones are present, 87% being singletons, with the ten largest covering 10% to 15%. Here the sequenced sample was peripheral blood, taken in a trial of Ad26.COV2.S vaccine versus placebo. These TCRs come from a person aged 18-60 years who received the Ad26.COV2.S COVID-19 vaccine or a placebo.

This clone was counted once. V is TRBV5-1 and J is TRBJ2-2; 12 nucleotides line up with TRBD2. Per germline, CDR1 SGHRS and CDR2 YFSETQ. J was trimmed by 6 bases and V by 7 bases; bases with no gene match: 10. The CDR3 is 16 amino acids. CDR3 sequence: CASGIRLAGVPGELFF. The CDR3 nucleotides read TGCGCCAGCGGGATCCGACTAGCGGGAGTTCCCGGGGAGCTGTTTTTT.

The chain uses TRBV5-1 and TRBJ2-1, with D perhaps matching TRBD2 (8 bases). The germline V gene encodes CDR1 SGHRS and CDR2 YFSETQ. The CDR3 covers 13 residues. Trimming cost V 7 bases and J 10 bases, with 18 bases left between them. The DNA for the CDR3 is TGCGCCAGCTCCCGGGAGGGGGCCCGGGAGCAGTTCTTC. Translating gives CASSREGAREQFF.

The J gene is TRBJ2-5, the V gene TRBV18; no clear D. V lost 0 bases to trimming and J lost 3 bases, with 5 bases between them. Germline CDR1 KGHSH, CDR2 LQKENI. The CDR3 totals 13 residues. CDR3 coding DNA: TGTGCCAGCTCACCACCTGCCAAAGAGACCCAGTACTTC. Protein sequence: CASSPPAKETQYF.

This chain connects TRBV14 to TRBJ1-3; TRBD1 agrees at 9 bases. The germline gives CDR1 SGHDN, CDR2 FVKESK. This CDR3 has 15 amino acids. J was trimmed by 2 bases and V by 3 bases; bases with no gene match: 2. For the CDR3, the DNA is TGTGCCAGCAGCCACAGGACAGGGGCTGGAAACACCATATATTTT. Translated, it gives CASSHRTGAGNTIYF.

Comments on this clone: Other DNA sequences of this sample code for an identical CDR3. The V call is TRBV14, the J call TRBJ1-1, with no clear D. Trimming pared 0 bases from V and 7 bases from J, leaving 9 bases between. Germline loops: CDR1 SGHDN, CDR2 FVKESK. The CDR3 contains 13 residues. DNA of the CDR3: TGTGCCAGCAGCCAAGATTTAGGCAGTGAAGCTTTCTTT. Its translation: CASSQDLGSEAFF.

The chain uses TRBV19 and TRBJ1-2; TRBD1 matches at 7 bases. Germline CDR1 and CDR2: LNHDA and SQIVND (reference sequence). This CDR3 spans 15 amino acids. The trim removed 3 bases at V and 8 bases at J, leaving 12 bases unmatched. CDR3 sequence reads: CASSIRDSTPGGYTF. The CDR3 coding sequence is TGTGCCAGTAGTATCAGGGACAGCACCCCAGGCGGCTACACCTTC.

V is TRBV18 and J is TRBJ2-3; D may be TRBD2 (6 bases). Germline V gives CDR1 KGHSH, CDR2 LQKENI. The ends were cut back, 6 bases at V and 3 bases at J, with 16 bases in the middle. The CDR3 is made up of 15 amino acids. CDR3 protein: CASSPTGAGTDTQYF. The CDR3 DNA is TGTGCCAGCTCCCCCACCGGGGCGGGAACAGATACGCAGTATTTT.

Of note for this clone: Other DNA sequences in the sample encode the same CDR3. The J gene is TRBJ1-5, the V gene TRBV29-1; D perhaps matches TRBD1 (6 bases). The CDR3 extends over 12 amino acids. The germline V gene encodes CDR1 SQVTM and CDR2 ANQGSEA. The V and J ends lost 4 bases and 6 bases respectively, with 10 bases between them. The CDR3 DNA reads TGCAGCGTTGGGGGGGCAGGTCAGCCCCAGCATTTT. Its translation: CSVGGAGQPQHF.

A remark on this clone: This sample includes further DNA sequences coding for the same CDR3. V gene TRBV15 combines with J gene TRBJ1-5; D not certain. Germline loops: CDR1 LNHNV, CDR2 YYDKDF (reference sequence). V lost 3 bases and J 5 bases, leaving 11 bases between the germline ends. The length of the CDR3 is 14 residues. CDR3 amino acids: CATSSGGRDQPQHF. The CDR3 coding sequence is TGTGCCACCAGCAGCGGCGGGAGGGATCAGCCCCAGCATTTT.

The V call is TRBV5-5, the J call TRBJ2-1, with D possibly being TRBD2 (6 bases). The germline gives CDR1 SGHKS, CDR2 YYEKEE (reference sequence). Deletions cut 5 bases from V and 6 bases from J, with 18 bases between. This CDR3 is 15 amino acids long. The CDR3 DNA sequence: TGTGCCAGCAGGGGCGGAGGGAGGCGCTCCAATGAGCAGTTCTTC. Its protein product is CASRGGGRRSNEQFF.

This chain uses TRBV6-6 with TRBJ2-5, with D unresolved. V lost 7 bases, J lost 2 bases, and 11 bases lay in between. Germline V lookup: CDR1 MNHNY, CDR2 SVGAGI (reference sequence). The CDR3 is 13 residues long. CDR3 bases: TGTGCCAGCAACACGCGGCCACAAGAGACCCAGTACTTC. Its protein is CASNTRPQETQYF.

This clone was counted a few times. The chain links TRBV28 to TRBJ2-5; no clear D gene. The CDR3 covers 13 residues. CDR1 MDHEN and CDR2 SYDVKM come from the germline V gene. Trimming left V 6 bases short and J 2 bases short, with 10 bases between. The CDR3 nucleotides read TGTGCCAGCAGCCCAGAAGTTCAAGAGACCCAGTACTTC. Translating it yields CASSPEVQETQYF.

The chain joins TRBV9 to TRBJ2-5; TRBD2 is a possible D gene (6 bases). The CDR3 has 11 amino acids. The V end lost 7 bases, the J end lost 5 bases, and 9 bases lay between the germline ends. CDR1 and CDR2 (germline): SGDLS, YYNGEE. CDR3 sequence: CASGGLETQYF. The CDR3 coding sequence is TGTGCCAGCGGGGGGTTGGAGACCCAGTACTTC. The complete variable domain, with remaining parts taken from reference TRBV9 and TRBJ2-5, reads DSGVTQTPKHLITATGQRVTLRCSPRSGDLSVYWYQQSLDQGLQFLIQYYNGEERAKGNILERFSAQQFPDLHSELNLSSLELGDSALYFCASGGLETQYFGPGTRLLVL.

This chain joins TRBV5-1 and TRBJ2-3, with 12 bases that match TRBD2. Germline lookup yields CDR1 SGHRS and CDR2 YFSETQ. Trimming took 2 bases from V and 4 from J; bases not matched to a gene: 2. The CDR3 is made up of 15 amino acids. The CDR3 protein is CASSLRLAGADTQYF. The CDR3, as DNA: TGCGCCAGCAGCTTAAGACTAGCGGGAGCAGATACGCAGTATTTT.

This clone appeared once. CDR3: CASSMGGWGTEAFF. CDR3 in DNA: TGTGCCAGTAGTATGGGAGGGTGGGGTACTGAAGCTTTCTTT. The chain has TRBV19 and TRBJ1-1; D is undetermined. The germline CDR1 and CDR2 sequences are LNHDA and SQIVND (reference sequence). Trimming cost V 3 bases and J 5 bases, with 13 bases left between them. The CDR3 is 14 amino acids.

The gene calls are TRBV7-8 and TRBJ2-7; a weak D match, TRBD2 (5 bases). V lost 5 bases to trimming and J lost 3 bases, with 8 bases between them. Germline values: CDR1 SGHVS, CDR2 FQNEAQ. The CDR3 has 12 amino acids. This chain's CDR3 is CASSIGDYEQYF. Written as DNA, the CDR3 is TGTGCCAGCAGCATCGGGGACTACGAGCAGTACTTC.

This chain connects TRBV7-8 to TRBJ1-1; tentative D call: TRBD1 (5 bases). CDR1 and CDR2 from the germline V gene are SGHVS and FQNEAQ. The CDR3 is 12 residues long. Trimming cost V 4 bases and J 11 bases, with 14 bases left between them. CDR3 in DNA: TGTGCCAGCAGCTCCAATGCGGGGGTGGCTTTCTTT. It codes for CASSSNAGVAFF.

This chain joins TRBV19 and TRBJ1-5; D possibly corresponds to TRBD1 (6 bases). With 1 base removed from V and 0 bases from J, the gap between germline ends came to 16 bases. There are 18 residues in the CDR3. The germline CDR1 and CDR2 sequences are LNHDA and SQIVND (reference sequence). CDR3 DNA: TGTGCCAGTAGTATAGCCACAACAGGGCCCTATAGCAATCAGCCCCAGCATTTT. Protein product: CASSIATTGPYSNQPQHF.

The genes are TRBV9 and TRBJ2-2, with D maybe TRBD1 (6 bases). The CDR3 totals 15 residues. Germline lookup yields CDR1 SGDLS and CDR2 YYNGEE. The V gene lost 0 bases and the J gene lost 2 bases, with 8 bases spanning the gap. The CDR3 is CASSVGTANTGELFF. The CDR3 region has the DNA TGTGCCAGCAGCGTAGGGACAGCAAACACCGGGGAGCTGTTTTTT.

As concerns this clone: The sample contains more than one DNA sequence encoding this CDR3. This chain connects TRBV30 to TRBJ1-5, with D perhaps matching TRBD1 (5 bases). The CDR3 loop spans 15 amino acids. Trimming left V 0 bases short and J 2 bases short, with 11 bases between. Germline V gives CDR1 GTSNPN, CDR2 SVGIG (reference sequence). CDR3 sequence: CAWSVQGRGNQPQHF. The DNA of the CDR3 is TGTGCCTGGAGTGTGCAGGGCAGGGGCAATCAGCCCCAGCATTTT.

The V and J genes are TRBV14 and TRBJ1-2, with D possibly matching TRBD1 (6 bases). The V gene lost 5 bases and the J gene lost 6 bases, with 13 bases spanning the gap. The length of the CDR3 is 13 residues. Germline CDR1 reads SGHDN; CDR2 reads FVKESK. CDR3 DNA: TGTGCCAGCAGCACAGGGAGCAAGAATGGCTACACCTTC. Translation gives CASSTGSKNGYTF.

This clone was seen more than once but under ten times. V and J are TRBV6-5 and TRBJ1-2; the D gene is possibly TRBD1 (6 bases). The V gene's germline CDR1 is MNHEY and CDR2 SVGAGI. V dropped 6 bases and J dropped 0 bases, with 14 bases sitting between them. The CDR3 totals 15 residues. In DNA, the CDR3 is TGTGCCAGCAGGCCACCGGGACAAGCTAACTATGGCTACACCTTC. As protein: CASRPPGQANYGYTF.

V gene TRBV27 combines with J gene TRBJ2-7; perhaps TRBD1 as D (5 bases). Between the trimmed V and J ends, which lost 6 bases and 2 bases, there was a span of 23 bases. Germline V gene lookup returns CDR1 MNHEY and CDR2 SMNVEV (reference sequence). The CDR3 contains 17 residues. The CDR3, as DNA: TGTGCCAGCAGACGCCGACCTTATGGGGAAGGGGCCTACGAGCAGTACTTC. This translates into CASRRRPYGEGAYEQYF.

V and J are TRBV4-3 and TRBJ2-3; D might be TRBD1 or TRBD2, each matching 5 bases. The ends were cut back, 4 bases at V and 7 bases at J, with 15 bases in the middle. The CDR3 runs 14 residues. Germline assignment: CDR1 LGHNA and CDR2 YSLEER. The CDR3 spells CASSPTGASNTQYF. The CDR3 nucleotides read TGCGCCAGCAGCCCTACCGGGGCGTCAAATACGCAGTATTTT.

The chain links TRBV28 to TRBJ2-2; 8 bases line up with TRBD1. CDR1 is MDHEN, CDR2 SYDVKM, per germline. The CDR3 spans 16 residues. V trimming: 8 bases; J trimming: 3 bases; junction bases outside the gene matches: 11. The CDR3 nucleotides are TGTGCCAGCTGCCTCGTCGGGACAGGAGACACCGGGGAGCTGTTTTTT. Translated, it gives CASCLVGTGDTGELFF.